This TCR beta chain was documented in a study of blood T cell repertoires in COVID-19. For the study at large: The United States, Italy and Spain supplied acute and convalescent COVID-19 samples. PBMCs, B-cell-depleted T cells, or T cells were the source of the cDNA or gDNA that made up the material.

In the source study's methods: Estimation of nucleated cell counts was performed using reference gene primer amplification. TCRdb keeps only in-frame clones here, not all; method: immunoSEQ multiplex PCR. Clone size and the V and J calls come from that table; the DNA yielded D and trimming. Of 150,000 to 200,000 clones in the sample, approximately 89% were seen once. Germline lookup yields CDR1 ENHRY and CDR2 SYGVKD. Germline trimming cut 6 bases from V and 4 bases from J; bases unmatched to any gene: 4. The CDR3 extends over 13 amino acids. What was sequenced was peripheral blood. This clonotype was sampled from a woman aged 60-75 years with acute or convalescent COVID-19. The chain has TRBV10-3 and TRBJ2-5; 8 positions match TRBD2. This CDR3 is CAISGTSGETQYF. Here the CDR3 DNA reads TGTGCCATCAGCGGAACTAGCGGAGAGACCCAGTACTTC.